The 21 T cell receptor beta chains below were found in one sample sequenced in a study of T cell repertoires in cytomegalovirus infection. TCRdb reprocessed the reads via MiXCR and lists one record per CDR3 protein. The sample lists more than 200,000 distinct CDR3 sequences; approximately 10% were seen once. Sequencing was carried out using PBMCs. Receptors originate from a human donor in good health (CMV status not recorded). Some clones in this sample may be carry-over from other donors' samples.

This clonotype was recorded a few times. V gene TRBV7-9 combines with J gene TRBJ2-2, with 8 nucleotides matching TRBD2. After removal of 4 bases from V and 6 bases from J, the junction contained 7 bases not matched to a gene. Germline loops: CDR1 SEHNR, CDR2 FQNEAQ (reference sequence). This CDR3 contains 15 residues. CDR3 loop: CASSSLPGGPGELFF. The CDR3 nucleotides are TGTGCCAGCAGCTCGCTTCCGGGGGGGCCCGGGGAGCTGTTTTTT.

This clonotype was observed a handful of times. The chain links TRBV5-1 to TRBJ1-1; possible D gene TRBD1, 5 bases. The germline gives CDR1 SGHRS, CDR2 YFSETQ. V was pared by 4 bases and J by 3 bases, with 16 bases between. This CDR3 spans 15 amino acids. The CDR3 bases are TGCGCCAGCAGCAAGGAACAGGTGTTGTACACTGAAGCTTTCTTT. It is translated as CASSKEQVLYTEAFF. Looking up the rest from reference TRBV5-1 and TRBJ1-1 gives the full variable domain: KAGVTQTPRYLIKTRGQQVTLSCSPISGHRSVSWYQQTPGQGLQFLFEYFSETQRNKGNFPGRFSGRQFSNSRSEMNVSTLELGDSALYLCASSKEQVLYTEAFFGQGTRLTVV.

This clonotype was seen only a few times. V usage is TRBV12-3 or TRBV12-4 and J usage is TRBJ2-7; 7 positions match TRBD1. The V gene end was trimmed by 6 bases and the J gene end by 4 bases; junction bases not matched to a gene: 12. This CDR3 contains 15 residues. The CDR3 here is CASSRFGTVGYEQYF. CDR3 DNA sequence: TGTGCCAGCAGCCGCTTCGGGACAGTCGGATACGAGCAGTACTTC.

This clonotype was recorded at least ten times. The J gene is TRBJ1-2, the V gene TRBV7-2; tentatively, D is TRBD1 (6 bases). V was cut by 5 bases and J by 8 bases, with 18 bases left in between. Germline values: CDR1 SGHTA, CDR2 FQGNSA. The CDR3 has 14 residues. CDR3 coding DNA: TGTGCCAGCAGCGCGGCTACAGGGTATAAAGGCTACACCTTC. Translating gives CASSAATGYKGYTF. The full variable domain, its missing parts supplied by reference TRBV7-2 and TRBJ1-2, is GAGVSQSPSNKVTEKGKDVELRCDPISGHTALYWYRQSLGQGLEFLIYFQGNSAPDKSGLPSDRFSAERTGGSVSTLTIQRTQQEDSAVYLCASSAATGYKGYTFGSGTRLTVV.

This clonotype was detected many times. The genes are TRBV7-2 and TRBJ2-1, with D possibly matching TRBD2 (5 bases). The CDR3 runs 18 residues. Deletions cut 1 base from V and 0 bases from J, with 16 bases between. CDR1 SGHTA and CDR2 FQGNSA come from the germline V gene. In DNA, the CDR3 is TGTGCCAGCAGCTTAGTATCCCTCGGGGATCGCTCCTACAATGAGCAGTTCTTC. It codes for CASSLVSLGDRSYNEQFF.

This clonotype was found many times. V is TRBV7-2 and J is TRBJ2-6; D is ambiguous. V was trimmed by 7 bases and J by 0 bases, leaving 4 bases between them. Germline V gene lookup returns CDR1 SGHTA and CDR2 FQGNSA. CDR3 length: 13 residues. Here the CDR3 DNA reads TGTGCCAGCACCTTCTCTGGGGCCAACGTCCTGACTTTC. Amino acid sequence: CASTFSGANVLTF.

This clonotype was detected ten times or more. V usage is TRBV6-2 or TRBV6-3 and J usage is TRBJ1-1; D ambiguous. In germline, CDR1 is MNHEY, CDR2 SVGEGT. The CDR3 runs 13 residues. Trimming took 2 bases from V and 10 from J, leaving 14 bases between them. In DNA form, the CDR3 reads TGTGCCAGCAGTTACCCCACTTTTGAGGTAGCTTTCTTT. This encodes CASSYPTFEVAFF.

This clonotype occurred many times. V gene TRBV6-1 combines with J gene TRBJ2-7, with D unclear. Per the germline V gene, CDR1 is MNHNS and CDR2 is SASEGT. The CDR3 runs to 13 residues. The V gene lost 5 bases and the J gene lost 2 bases, with 10 bases spanning the gap. CDR3 loop: CASSSGRTYEQYF. For the CDR3, the DNA is TGTGCCAGCAGTTCGGGCAGAACCTACGAGCAGTACTTC.

This clonotype was detected ten times or more. This chain connects TRBV7-2 to TRBJ2-2, with TRBD1 as a possible D gene (5 bases). CDR3 size: 16 residues. Germline CDR1 is SGHTA and CDR2 is FQGNSA. With 2 bases removed from V and 1 base from J, the gap between germline ends came to 11 bases. CDR3 residues: CASSLLVGQNTGELFF. The CDR3 DNA is TGTGCCAGCAGCTTACTGGTCGGACAGAACACCGGGGAGCTGTTTTTT.

This clonotype has a count of ten or more. The V call is TRBV20-1, the J call TRBJ2-3; 9 bases match TRBD2. CDR3 length: 15 residues. Unmatched junction bases numbered 13, after V lost 6 bases and J lost 6 bases. CDR1 and CDR2 (germline): DFQATT, SNEGSKA (reference sequence). This CDR3 reads CSALAGTSRSDTQYF. The CDR3 DNA sequence: TGCAGTGCCCTTGCTGGGACTAGCAGGTCGGATACGCAGTATTTT.

This clonotype has just a few counts. This chain joins TRBV18 and TRBJ2-7, with D tentatively TRBD2 (5 bases). Germline V gives CDR1 KGHSH, CDR2 LQKENI. The V end lost 2 bases, the J end lost 7 bases, and 9 bases lay between the germline ends. The CDR3 extends over 12 amino acids. This CDR3 reads CASSPEGWEQYF. The CDR3 DNA reads TGTGCCAGCTCACCAGAGGGATGGGAGCAGTACTTC.

This clonotype was seen only a few times. This chain uses TRBV7-2 with TRBJ1-4; D is ambiguous. Trimming took off 5 bases at V and 8 bases at J, with 18 bases between the two ends. The CDR3 has 15 amino acids. Germline CDR1 is SGHTA and CDR2 is FQGNSA. In DNA, the CDR3 is TGTGCCAGCAGCCCAGGATGGGGAGGAGGCGAAAAACTGTTTTTT. It yields the protein CASSPGWGGGEKLFF.

The rearrangement links TRBV20-1 to TRBJ2-1; 8 bases are a match to TRBD1. V was pared by 5 bases and J by 7 bases, with 10 bases of the junction left unmatched. The CDR3 has 14 residues. Germline V CDR1 and CDR2: DFQATT, SNEGSKA (reference sequence). The CDR3 is CSAVDRASNNEQFF. CDR3 bases: TGCAGTGCTGTGGACAGGGCGTCTAATAATGAGCAGTTCTTC.

This clonotype occurred many times. V and J are TRBV7-8 and TRBJ2-7, with D hard to call. Trimming removed 5 bases from V and 4 bases from J, with 18 bases in between. Germline lookup yields CDR1 SGHVS and CDR2 FQNEAQ. This CDR3 contains 15 residues. The CDR3 region is CASSAYLSLGYEQYF. In DNA form, the CDR3 reads TGTGCCAGCAGCGCGTACTTGAGCCTAGGATACGAGCAGTACTTC.

This clonotype appeared many times. This chain links TRBV7-2 with TRBJ2-5, with D perhaps matching TRBD2 (6 bases). The germline V gene encodes CDR1 SGHTA and CDR2 FQGNSA. This CDR3 comprises 11 residues. The CDR3, as DNA: TGTGCATCGGGAGTGTTGGAGACCCAGTACTTC. Protein product: CASGVLETQYF.

The V call is TRBV10-3, the J call TRBJ2-1; 9 nucleotides match TRBD1. CDR1 and CDR2 (germline): ENHRY, SYGVKD. The CDR3 consists of 15 residues. V lost 5 bases and J lost 6; bases outside the gene matches: 8. The CDR3 here is CAISPGQGGRNEQFF. Here the CDR3 DNA reads TGTGCCATCAGTCCGGGACAGGGAGGACGCAATGAGCAGTTCTTC.

This clonotype was counted ten times or more. This rearrangement joins TRBV7-2 to TRBJ2-2, with 16 positions matching TRBD2. Germline V gene sequence: CDR1 SGHTA, CDR2 FQGNSA. Trimming cost V 5 bases and J 6 bases; bases outside gene matches: 6. CDR3 length: 17 amino acids. The CDR3 sequence: CASSQGLAGGFPGELFF. CDR3 nucleotide sequence: TGTGCCAGCAGCCAGGGACTAGCGGGAGGGTTTCCCGGGGAGCTGTTTTTT.

This clonotype was recorded many times. The rearrangement links TRBV7-2 to TRBJ2-1, with TRBD2 matching over 16 bases. V lost 5 bases and J lost 9; bases outside the gene matches: 7. Per germline, CDR1 SGHTA and CDR2 FQGNSA. CDR3 length: 16 amino acids. CDR3 sequence: CASSVGTSGRAGEQFF. Written as DNA, the CDR3 is TGTGCCAGCAGCGTAGGGACTAGCGGGAGGGCCGGTGAGCAGTTCTTC.

V gene TRBV19 combines with J gene TRBJ1-5, with unresolved D. CDR3 length: 12 amino acids. Trimming removed 5 bases at V and 5 bases at J, with 7 bases between. Germline V gene data show CDR1 as LNHDA and CDR2 as SQIVND (reference sequence). The CDR3 spells CASSVGYQPQHF. The CDR3 DNA reads TGTGCCAGTAGTGTGGGATATCAGCCCCAGCATTTT.

This clonotype has just a few counts. The V call is TRBV5-1, the J call TRBJ2-6; no clear D. Trimming stripped 0 bases from V and 1 base from J, with 8 bases between. The CDR3 is 16 amino acids. Germline CDR1 and CDR2: SGHRS and YFSETQ. The CDR3 DNA follows: TGCGCCAGCAGCTTGGCCGTAGGTTCTGGGGCCAACGTCCTGACTTTC. It encodes CASSLAVGSGANVLTF. The full variable domain, with the rest looked up from reference TRBV5-1 and TRBJ2-6, is KAGVTQTPRYLIKTRGQQVTLSCSPISGHRSVSWYQQTPGQGLQFLFEYFSETQRNKGNFPGRFSGRQFSNSRSEMNVSTLELGDSALYLCASSLAVGSGANVLTFGAGSRLTVL.

This clonotype was picked up many times. J is TRBJ1-5 and V is TRBV6-1; 11 nucleotides line up with TRBD1. CDR1 and CDR2 from the germline V gene are MNHNS and SASEGT. This CDR3 comprises 15 residues. After removal of 6 bases from V and 6 bases from J, the junction contained 7 bases not matched to a gene. CDR3 nucleotides: TGTGCCAGCAGCCGGACAGGGGGCGAAGGTCAGCCCCAGCATTTT. It codes for CASSRTGGEGQPQHF.